What follows is one T cell receptor (beta chain) and its context. Produced via immunoSEQ multiplex PCR; TCRdb's table is partial and in-frame only. Among 350,000 to 500,000 clones listed, 88% were seen once. This entry is derived from a study of blood T cell repertoires in COVID-19. About the research overall: The study drew acute and convalescent COVID-19 samples from the United States, Italy and Spain.

This study enrolled people aged roughly 18 to 90 from around 26 US geographic areas. Membership in each cohort depended on participant-reported clinical history. This CDR3 has 13 residues. Germline trimming cut 1 base from V and 8 bases from J; bases unmatched to any gene: 3. The chain is built from TRBV12-3 or TRBV12-4 and TRBJ1-2; TRBD1 agrees at 8 bases. The receptor comes from a woman aged 18-30 years who had been exposed to COVID-19. The sample comprised PBMCs or T cells enriched from blood (not recorded which). CDR3 nucleotide sequence: TGTGCCAGCAGTTTAGACAGGGGGAACGGCTACACCTTC. This codes for CASSLDRGNGYTF.